The rows below give T cell receptor beta chains drawn from one sample of a study of technical replicates of blood from several donors. TCRdb keeps only in-frame clones here, not all; method: immunoSEQ multiplex PCR. This sample yields around 62,000 clones, of which about 97% are seen a single time; around 0.3% belongs to the top ten. Sequenced: T cells isolated from PBMCs. These receptors came from a human donor in good health. Each CDR3 is given with its conserved first and last residue. The order of the fields is V gene, clone size, D gene, J gene, CDR3 protein, CDR3 DNA. The D gene is left open where the match is weak. Expanded clones get a size class; other rows say once, few or many, or leave the size out.

TRBV2	.	TRBD1	TRBJ2-6	CASSEPQGAGGANVLTF	TGTGCCAGCAGTGAACCCCAGGGGGCGGGTGGGGCCAACGTCCTGACTTTC
TRBV7-3	.	TRBD1	TRBJ1-1	CASSSTGSTEAFF	TGTGCCAGCAGCTCGACAGGGTCCACTGAAGCTTTCTTT
TRBV6-1	.	TRBD1	TRBJ1-2	CASNNRGNYGYTF	TGTGCCAGCAATAACAGGGGGAACTATGGCTACACCTTC
TRBV29-1	.	TRBD1	TRBJ2-7	CSVGSGTGQFEQYF	TGCAGCGTTGGATCCGGGACAGGGCAGTTCGAGCAGTACTTC
TRBV5-1	.	TRBD1	TRBJ1-4	CASSSNGQGGEKLFF	TGCGCCAGCAGTTCCAATGGACAGGGAGGTGAAAAACTGTTTTTT
TRBV18	few	TRBD1	TRBJ2-7	CASSQDRGGEQYF	TGTGCCAGCTCACAAGACAGGGGGGGGGAGCAGTACTTC
TRBV27	once	.	TRBJ1-2	CASAVTGGYGYTF	TGTGCCAGCGCCGTCACAGGCGGCTATGGCTACACCTTC
TRBV28	.	.	TRBJ2-5	CASTQVPETQYF	TGTGCCAGTACACAGGTCCCAGAGACCCAGTACTTC
TRBV29-1	.	.	TRBJ2-7	CSVAGTFYEQYF	TGCAGCGTTGCCGGGACATTTTACGAGCAGTACTTC
TRBV7-3	once	.	TRBJ2-2	CASSFNRESGELFF	TGTGCCAGCAGCTTTAACCGGGAGTCCGGGGAGCTGTTTTTT
TRBV12-5	.	.	TRBJ2-5	CASGLDSQETQYF	TGTGCTAGTGGTTTGGACAGCCAAGAGACCCAGTACTTC
TRBV6-5	.	TRBD2	TRBJ2-3	CASSSFTAGGGDTQYF	TGTGCCAGCAGTTCCTTCACGGCGGGAGGGGGGGATACGCAGTATTTT
TRBV19	.	.	TRBJ1-1	CASSIQGSNTEAFF	TGTGCCAGTAGTATTCAGGGCTCGAACACTGAAGCTTTCTTT
TRBV6-5	.	.	TRBJ1-5	CASSYKRGHQPQHF	TGTGCCAGCAGTTACAAAAGGGGCCATCAGCCCCAGCATTTT
TRBV28	.	TRBD1	TRBJ1-5	CASSAALDRVGFYSNQPQHF	TGTGCCAGCAGCGCGGCCCTTGACAGGGTAGGATTCTATAGCAATCAGCCCCAGCATTTT
TRBV10-3	.	.	TRBJ1-1	CAISSRSREGTEAFF	TGTGCCATCAGTTCCCGATCCAGGGAGGGCACTGAAGCTTTCTTT
TRBV19	.	TRBD1	TRBJ1-2	CASSIGTGYGYTF	TGTGCCAGTAGTATTGGGACAGGCTATGGCTACACCTTC
TRBV7-3	.	.	TRBJ2-7	CASSLMPSNEQYF	TGTGCCAGCAGCTTAATGCCTAGTAACGAGCAGTACTTC
TRBV20-1	.	.	TRBJ2-1	CSGGQNNEQFF	TGCAGTGGAGGACAGAACAATGAGCAGTTCTTC
TRBV25-1	.	.	TRBJ1-5	CASKGGSQPQHF	TGTGCCAGCAAGGGAGGGAGTCAGCCCCAGCATTTT
TRBV10-3	once	TRBD1	TRBJ1-3	CAIRAGDREDGNTIYF	TGTGCCATCAGGGCCGGGGACAGGGAGGATGGAAACACCATATATTTT
TRBV18	.	TRBD2	TRBJ2-5	CASSPTGTSVETQYF	TGTGCCAGCTCACCCACCGGGACTAGCGTCGAGACCCAGTACTTC
TRBV13	few	.	TRBJ2-3	CASSLPSGIRTDTQYF	TGTGCCAGCAGCCTACCGTCGGGTATACGAACAGATACGCAGTATTTT
TRBV2	.	.	TRBJ2-7	CASNREPYEQYF	TGTGCCAGCAACAGGGAGCCGTACGAGCAGTACTTC
TRBV11-3	.	TRBD2	TRBJ2-3	CASSRLAGADTQYF	TGTGCCAGCAGCCGACTAGCGGGAGCAGATACGCAGTATTTT
TRBV9	.	TRBD2	TRBJ2-2	CASSVASSGSVTGELFF	TGTGCCAGCAGCGTAGCCTCTAGCGGGAGTGTCACCGGGGAGCTGTTTTTT
TRBV6-5	.	.	TRBJ2-7	CASSYSRGSFYEQYF	TGTGCCAGCAGTTACTCGAGGGGGAGCTTCTACGAGCAGTACTTC
TRBV6-5	.	TRBD2	TRBJ2-5	CASSYSLAETTQYF	TGTGCCAGCAGTTACTCGCTAGCGGAGACGACCCAGTACTTC
TRBV7-9	.	TRBD2	TRBJ2-1	CASSYASGRAINEQFF	TGTGCCAGCAGCTACGCTAGCGGGAGGGCCATTAATGAGCAGTTCTTC
TRBV4-3	.	TRBD2	TRBJ2-3	CASSQDIGTSGRGTDTQYF	TGCGCCAGCAGCCAAGATATCGGGACTAGCGGGAGGGGCACAGATACGCAGTATTTT
TRBV10-3	.	.	TRBJ1-5	CATSGGDQPQHF	TGTGCCACCTCCGGCGGTGATCAGCCCCAGCATTTT
TRBV25-1	.	TRBD1	TRBJ1-3	CASSDSGQGSGNTIYF	TGTGCCAGCAGTGACTCCGGACAGGGGAGTGGAAACACCATATATTTT
TRBV9	.	.	TRBJ2-3	CASSVEGGGTQYF	TGTGCCAGCAGCGTAGAGGGAGGGGGTACGCAGTATTTT
TRBV6-5	.	.	TRBJ2-7	CASSYVGAYEQYF	TGTGCCAGCAGTTACGTGGGAGCATACGAGCAGTACTTC
TRBV28	.	TRBD1	TRBJ2-7	CASSFQPGQGTIQISYEQYF	TGTGCCAGCAGTTTTCAACCGGGACAGGGTACTATTCAGATCTCCTACGAGCAGTACTTC
TRBV7-7	.	.	TRBJ2-7	CASPHAGEQYF	TGTGCTAGCCCCCACGCGGGAGAGCAGTACTTC